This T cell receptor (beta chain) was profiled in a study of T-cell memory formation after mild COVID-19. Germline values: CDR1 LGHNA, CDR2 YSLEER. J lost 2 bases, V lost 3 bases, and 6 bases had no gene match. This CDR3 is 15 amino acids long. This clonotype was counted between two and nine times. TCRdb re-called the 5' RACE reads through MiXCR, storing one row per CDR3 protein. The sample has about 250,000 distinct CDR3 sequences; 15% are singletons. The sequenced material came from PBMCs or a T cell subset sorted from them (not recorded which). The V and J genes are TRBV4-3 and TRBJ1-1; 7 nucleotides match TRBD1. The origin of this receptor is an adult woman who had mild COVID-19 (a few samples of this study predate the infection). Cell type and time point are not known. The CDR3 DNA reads TGCGCCAGCAGCCATTCCCGGACAGGCAACACTGAAGCTTTCTTT. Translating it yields CASSHSRTGNTEAFF.